A selection of T cell receptor beta chains follows, all from one sample in a study of blood T cell repertoires in COVID-19. The repertoire was sequenced with immunoSEQ multiplex PCR; TCRdb's copy has only in-frame clones and lacks some. Among 85,000 to 120,000 clones listed, approximately 92% were seen once. Sequenced input: peripheral blood. The receptors were sampled from a woman aged 50 to 60 with COVID-19, enrolled during active disease. The CDR3 runs from the conserved cysteine through the conserved F or W. Each record gives: V gene, J gene, D gene, clone size, CDR3 protein, CDR3 DNA. A D gene is named only where the DNA matches it firmly. A clone size is listed for some rows: how often the clone was seen (once, few, many), or a class if it is expanded.

V gene: TRBV6-5; J gene: TRBJ1-1; D gene: NA; clone size: NA; CDR3 protein: CASSYVTSGGTEAFF; CDR3 DNA: TGTGCCAGCAGTTACGTGACGTCCGGGGGCACTGAAGCTTTCTTT
V gene: TRBV5-5; J gene: TRBJ1-4; D gene: TRBD1; clone size: NA; CDR3 protein: CASSPRQGDNEKLFF; CDR3 DNA: TGTGCCAGCAGCCCTCGACAGGGGGATAATGAAAAACTGTTTTTT
V gene: TRBV3-1/TRBV3-2; J gene: TRBJ1-2; D gene: NA; clone size: NA; CDR3 protein: CASSQDMRLPNYGYTF; CDR3 DNA: TGTGCCAGCAGCCAAGATATGCGTTTACCGAACTATGGCTACACCTTC
V gene: TRBV14; J gene: TRBJ2-3; D gene: NA; clone size: NA; CDR3 protein: CASSQELGTGGGTQYF; CDR3 DNA: TGTGCCAGCAGCCAAGAGTTGGGGACTGGCGGAGGTACGCAGTATTTT
V gene: TRBV27; J gene: TRBJ1-2; D gene: NA; clone size: NA; CDR3 protein: CASSSGTYGYTF; CDR3 DNA: TGTGCCAGCAGTTCCGGGACTTATGGCTACACCTTC
V gene: TRBV11-3; J gene: TRBJ2-7; D gene: NA; clone size: NA; CDR3 protein: CASSPPGSLYEQYF; CDR3 DNA: TGTGCCAGCAGCCCCCCTGGGAGCCTCTACGAGCAGTACTTC
V gene: TRBV7-2; J gene: TRBJ1-5; D gene: NA; clone size: NA; CDR3 protein: CASSLDNFSNQPQHF; CDR3 DNA: TGTGCCAGCAGCTTAGACAATTTTAGCAATCAGCCCCAGCATTTT
V gene: TRBV5-4; J gene: TRBJ1-6; D gene: TRBD1; clone size: NA; CDR3 protein: CASSLQGQPLHF; CDR3 DNA: TGTGCCAGCAGCTTACAGGGGCAACCCCTCCACTTT
V gene: TRBV7-6; J gene: TRBJ2-5; D gene: NA; clone size: once; CDR3 protein: CASSPSRGGTQYF; CDR3 DNA: TGTGCCAGCAGCCCAAGTAGGGGTGGGACCCAGTACTTC
V gene: TRBV10-3; J gene: TRBJ1-6; D gene: NA; clone size: NA; CDR3 protein: CAISEEEGIDSPLHF; CDR3 DNA: TGTGCCATCAGTGAGGAGGAGGGTATCGATTCACCCCTCCACTTT
V gene: TRBV5-8; J gene: TRBJ1-5; D gene: NA; clone size: NA; CDR3 protein: CASSLAFQPQHF; CDR3 DNA: TGTGCCAGCAGCTTGGCATTTCAGCCCCAGCATTTT
V gene: TRBV4-1; J gene: TRBJ1-1; D gene: NA; clone size: NA; CDR3 protein: CASSYSGGQNTEAFF; CDR3 DNA: TGCGCCAGCAGCTATTCAGGCGGGCAGAACACTGAAGCTTTCTTT
V gene: TRBV7-9; J gene: TRBJ1-5; D gene: NA; clone size: NA; CDR3 protein: CASSSDSQPQHF; CDR3 DNA: TGTGCCAGCAGCTCCGACAGCCAGCCCCAGCATTTT
V gene: TRBV28; J gene: TRBJ2-2; D gene: NA; clone size: NA; CDR3 protein: CASSRTTVKAGELFF; CDR3 DNA: TGTGCCAGCAGCCGAACCACAGTAAAGGCCGGGGAGCTGTTTTTT
V gene: TRBV3-1/TRBV3-2; J gene: TRBJ1-3; D gene: NA; clone size: NA; CDR3 protein: CASSQEIGGGAIGNTIYF; CDR3 DNA: TGTGCCAGCAGCCAAGAAATAGGAGGAGGGGCTATTGGAAACACCATATATTTT
V gene: TRBV11-3; J gene: TRBJ1-1; D gene: NA; clone size: NA; CDR3 protein: CASSFKMPGTEAFF; CDR3 DNA: TGTGCCAGCAGCTTTAAAATGCCCGGCACTGAAGCTTTCTTT
V gene: TRBV4-1; J gene: TRBJ1-2; D gene: NA; clone size: NA; CDR3 protein: CASSQGRQANYGYTF; CDR3 DNA: TGCGCCAGCAGCCAAGGAAGACAGGCGAACTATGGCTACACCTTC
V gene: TRBV19; J gene: TRBJ1-5; D gene: NA; clone size: NA; CDR3 protein: CASRTQGGDQPQHF; CDR3 DNA: TGTGCCAGTAGAACACAGGGAGGGGATCAGCCCCAGCATTTT
V gene: TRBV10-3; J gene: TRBJ1-6; D gene: TRBD1; clone size: NA; CDR3 protein: CAIRDRVIQRSPLHF; CDR3 DNA: TGTGCCATCAGGGACAGGGTCATTCAAAGGTCACCCCTCCACTTT
V gene: TRBV4-1; J gene: TRBJ1-1; D gene: NA; clone size: NA; CDR3 protein: CASSRSTGEKQAFF; CDR3 DNA: TGCGCCAGCAGCCGAAGTACAGGTGAAAAGCAAGCTTTCTTT
V gene: TRBV5-8; J gene: TRBJ1-4; D gene: NA; clone size: NA; CDR3 protein: CASSWGGMPTTNEKLFF; CDR3 DNA: TGTGCCAGCAGCTGGGGCGGGATGCCGACAACTAATGAAAAACTGTTTTTT
V gene: TRBV6-5; J gene: TRBJ2-3; D gene: TRBD2; clone size: NA; CDR3 protein: CASRGLGRGTDTQYF; CDR3 DNA: TGTGCCAGCCGAGGACTCGGGAGGGGCACAGATACGCAGTATTTT
V gene: TRBV7-8; J gene: TRBJ2-2; D gene: NA; clone size: NA; CDR3 protein: CASSLGRGNTGELFF; CDR3 DNA: TGTGCCAGCAGCTTAGGAAGGGGTAACACCGGGGAGCTGTTTTTT
V gene: TRBV30; J gene: TRBJ1-1; D gene: NA; clone size: NA; CDR3 protein: CAWTGARLRNTEAFF; CDR3 DNA: TGTGCCTGGACAGGGGCCCGTCTTAGGAACACTGAAGCTTTCTTT
V gene: TRBV15; J gene: TRBJ1-2; D gene: NA; clone size: NA; CDR3 protein: CATSSDGSNYGYTF; CDR3 DNA: TGTGCCACCAGCAGTGATGGCAGTAACTATGGCTACACCTTC
V gene: TRBV27; J gene: TRBJ1-5; D gene: NA; clone size: NA; CDR3 protein: CASSLSGGFQHF; CDR3 DNA: TGTGCCAGCAGTTTATCGGGGGGGTTCCAGCATTTT
V gene: TRBV10-1; J gene: TRBJ2-7; D gene: TRBD1; clone size: NA; CDR3 protein: CASSPRTGAEQYF; CDR3 DNA: TGCGCCAGCAGCCCCCGGACAGGGGCCGAGCAGTACTTC
V gene: TRBV19; J gene: TRBJ2-3; D gene: TRBD1; clone size: NA; CDR3 protein: CASSRILTGRSTDTQYF; CDR3 DNA: TGTGCCAGTAGTCGTATCTTGACAGGGCGGAGCACAGATACGCAGTATTTT
V gene: TRBV24-1; J gene: TRBJ1-1; D gene: NA; clone size: NA; CDR3 protein: CATRAGGGIFTEAFF; CDR3 DNA: TGTGCCACCAGGGCCGGGGGGGGCATCTTTACTGAAGCTTTCTTT
V gene: TRBV7-9; J gene: TRBJ1-5; D gene: TRBD1; clone size: NA; CDR3 protein: CASSPDRAYQPQHF; CDR3 DNA: TGTGCCAGCAGCCCCGACAGGGCTTACCAGCCCCAGCATTTT
V gene: TRBV19; J gene: TRBJ1-5; D gene: NA; clone size: NA; CDR3 protein: CASSHNTRSNQPQHF; CDR3 DNA: TGTGCCAGTAGTCACAATACGAGGAGCAATCAGCCCCAGCATTTT
V gene: TRBV30; J gene: TRBJ1-3; D gene: NA; clone size: NA; CDR3 protein: CAWSTYSGNTIYF; CDR3 DNA: TGTGCCTGGTCGACTTACTCTGGAAACACCATATATTTT
V gene: TRBV9; J gene: TRBJ1-4; D gene: NA; clone size: once; CDR3 protein: CASSPYPGANEKLFF; CDR3 DNA: TGTGCCAGCAGCCCCTACCCAGGGGCTAATGAAAAACTGTTTTTT
V gene: TRBV6-1; J gene: TRBJ2-3; D gene: NA; clone size: NA; CDR3 protein: CASSAGSGGDRESDTQYF; CDR3 DNA: TGTGCCAGCAGTGCGGGGTCGGGAGGGGACAGGGAATCAGATACGCAGTATTTT
V gene: TRBV5-1; J gene: TRBJ1-2; D gene: TRBD1; clone size: NA; CDR3 protein: CASSKAPTGGGNGYTF; CDR3 DNA: TGCGCCAGCAGCAAGGCGCCGACAGGGGGCGGAAATGGCTACACCTTC
V gene: TRBV4-3; J gene: TRBJ1-2; D gene: TRBD1; clone size: NA; CDR3 protein: CASSHDRGWNYGYTF; CDR3 DNA: TGCGCCAGCAGCCACGACAGGGGTTGGAACTATGGCTACACCTTC
V gene: TRBV24-1; J gene: TRBJ1-2; D gene: NA; clone size: NA; CDR3 protein: CATSDSRVEGYTF; CDR3 DNA: TGTGCCACCAGTGATTCCCGGGTGGAAGGCTACACCTTC
V gene: TRBV24-1; J gene: TRBJ2-7; D gene: TRBD1; clone size: few; CDR3 protein: CATSDPGQGEQYF; CDR3 DNA: TGTGCCACCAGTGATCCGGGACAGGGGGAGCAGTACTTC
V gene: TRBV6-6; J gene: TRBJ1-2; D gene: NA; clone size: NA; CDR3 protein: CASDAANYGYTF; CDR3 DNA: TGTGCCAGCGACGCGGCGAACTATGGCTACACCTTC
V gene: TRBV5-1; J gene: TRBJ1-6; D gene: TRBD1; clone size: NA; CDR3 protein: CASSPGTEQNSLHF; CDR3 DNA: TGCGCCAGCAGCCCCGGGACAGAGCAAAATAGTCTCCACTTT
V gene: TRBV5-6; J gene: TRBJ1-2; D gene: NA; clone size: NA; CDR3 protein: CASSITGTSGYTF; CDR3 DNA: TGTGCCAGCAGCATTACAGGGACCTCAGGCTACACCTTC
V gene: TRBV3-1/TRBV3-2; J gene: TRBJ2-1; D gene: NA; clone size: NA; CDR3 protein: CASSQGTGRNNEQFF; CDR3 DNA: TGTGCCAGCAGCCAAGGAACGGGGAGGAACAATGAGCAGTTCTTC
V gene: TRBV6-4; J gene: TRBJ2-3; D gene: NA; clone size: NA; CDR3 protein: CASSGEGADTQYF; CDR3 DNA: TGTGCCAGCAGTGGCGAGGGGGCAGATACGCAGTATTTT
V gene: TRBV30; J gene: TRBJ1-5; D gene: NA; clone size: NA; CDR3 protein: CAWSVATNQPQHF; CDR3 DNA: TGTGCCTGGAGTGTCGCCACTAATCAGCCCCAGCATTTT
V gene: TRBV7-2; J gene: TRBJ2-7; D gene: TRBD2; clone size: NA; CDR3 protein: CASSPSGGGTYEQYF; CDR3 DNA: TGTGCCAGCAGCCCCTCGGGGGGGGGCACCTACGAGCAGTACTTC